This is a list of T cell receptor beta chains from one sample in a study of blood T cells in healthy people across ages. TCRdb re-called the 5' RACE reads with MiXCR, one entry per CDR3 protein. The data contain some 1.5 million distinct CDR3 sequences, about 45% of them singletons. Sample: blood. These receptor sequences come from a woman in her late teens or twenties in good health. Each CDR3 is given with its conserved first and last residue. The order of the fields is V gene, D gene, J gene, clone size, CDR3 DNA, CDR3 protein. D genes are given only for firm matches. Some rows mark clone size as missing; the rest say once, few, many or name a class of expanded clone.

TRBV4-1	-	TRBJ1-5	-	TGCGCCAGCAGCCGAGCTATGAGACAGGCCGGCAATCAGCCCCAGCATTTT	CASSRAMRQAGNQPQHF
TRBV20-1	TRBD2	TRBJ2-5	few	TGCAGTGCTAGATCTTACCGACTAGCGGGGGTTCAAGAGACCCAGTACTTC	CSARSYRLAGVQETQYF
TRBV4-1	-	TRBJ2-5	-	TGCGTCAGCAGCCAGGCGCCCACAGGGATAGGAGAGACCCAGTACTTC	CVSSQAPTGIGETQYF
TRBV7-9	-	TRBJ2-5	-	TGTGCCAGCAGCTTAGAGGCAGACCACCGGCGGTACTTC	CASSLEADHRRYF
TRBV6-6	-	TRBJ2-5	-	TGTGCCAGCAGTTACTCGAGATTATCCCAAGAGACCCAGTACTTC	CASSYSRLSQETQYF
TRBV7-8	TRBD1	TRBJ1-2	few	TGTGCCAGCAGCGACGGACAGGGGGCGGACTATGGCTACACCTTC	CASSDGQGADYGYTF
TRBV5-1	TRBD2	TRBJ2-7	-	TGCGCCAGCAGCCCCGGGACTAGCGGGGGAACAGACGAGCAGTACTTC	CASSPGTSGGTDEQYF
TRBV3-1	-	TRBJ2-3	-	TGTGCCAGCAGCCCTCCGGTCCCTCAAGCAGATACGCAGTATTTT	CASSPPVPQADTQYF
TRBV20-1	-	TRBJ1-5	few	TGCAGTGCTAGAGTTTTGACAGTCAATCAGCCCCAGCATTTT	CSARVLTVNQPQHF
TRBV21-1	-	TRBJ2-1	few	TGTGCCAGCAGCATCGACCGACAGGGAGGCCTGGACAATGAGCAGTTCTTC	CASSIDRQGGLDNEQFF
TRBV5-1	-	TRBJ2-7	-	TGCGCCAGCAGCTCCTCGACTGCCAGGGCGTCCAGAAACGAGCAGTACTTC	CASSSSTARASRNEQYF
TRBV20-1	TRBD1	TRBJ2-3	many	TGCAGTGCAGAGGGGGCAAAGAGGACAGATACGCAGTATTTT	CSAEGAKRTDTQYF
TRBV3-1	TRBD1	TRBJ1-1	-	TGTGCCAGCAGCCTTGGGACAGTTCGAGCCGAGGCTTTCTTT	CASSLGTVRAEAFF
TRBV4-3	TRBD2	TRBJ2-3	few	TGCGCCAGCAGCCAAGATCGGGGACTAGCCCCAGATACGCAGTATTTT	CASSQDRGLAPDTQYF
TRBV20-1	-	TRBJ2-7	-	TGCAGTGCTCCGCTGGGGAGCTCCTACGAGCAGTACTTC	CSAPLGSSYEQYF
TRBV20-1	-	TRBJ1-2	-	TGCAGTGCTTCGGACTGGAACTATGGCTACACCTTC	CSASDWNYGYTF
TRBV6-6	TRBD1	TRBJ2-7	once	TGTGCCAGCAGTTACGATACCGGGACAGGAAGACGCGAGCAGTACTTC	CASSYDTGTGRREQYF
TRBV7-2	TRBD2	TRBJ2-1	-	TGTGCCAGCAGCTTTTACGCTCGCGGGAGTGCCGCAAATGAGCAGTTCTTC	CASSFYARGSAANEQFF
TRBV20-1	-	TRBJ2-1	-	TGCAGGACCTTTTCCCCGAGCTCCTACAATGAGCAGTTCTTC	CRTFSPSSYNEQFF
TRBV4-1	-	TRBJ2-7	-	TGCGCCAGCAGCCAAGATCAAAGCTCCTACAATGAGCAGTACTTC	CASSQDQSSYNEQYF
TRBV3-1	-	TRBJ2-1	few	TGTGCCAGCAGCGCCCTAGCGGAGCAGTTCTTC	CASSALAEQFF